What follows is one T cell receptor (beta chain) and its context. What it binds is not known. The template was genomic DNA from peripheral blood, not RNA. These data originate in a study of T cell repertoires in aging, cancer and after chemotherapy. Overall study context: The full dataset contained millions of TCR reads. Whole-study results and caveats: These repertoire data do not allow conclusions about immunological memory after chemotherapy. Across the chemotherapy interval, each cancer cohort showed higher median generation probability, suggesting thymic rebound. Healthy donors lost TCR diversity with age mainly through richness, cancer patients through richness and evenness.

Rearranged V-D-J TRB sequences were amplified with a mixed TRB-A/B primer pool. Using its own MiXCR run on the multiplex PCR reads, TCRdb lists one record per CDR3 protein. Counted here are 2,000 to 3,000 distinct CDR3 sequences, 35% to 50% occurring once; the ten biggest clones make up roughly two fifths. The TCR sequence derives from a human donor with a solid tumor. Sequenced: blood.

The CDR3 bases are TGTGCCAGCAGCTCAGATCGGGGCTCCTACAATGAGCAGTTCTTC. It codes for CASSSDRGSYNEQFF. The rearrangement links TRBV7-2 to TRBJ2-1, with D perhaps TRBD2 (5 bases). CDR1 SGHTA and CDR2 FQGNSA come from the germline V gene. This CDR3 region has 15 residues. Deletions cut 4 bases from V and 0 bases from J, with 10 bases between.